This T cell receptor beta chain appears in the sequencing data of a study of cytomegalovirus exposure and HLA in healthy donors. General study results and limits: The study labeled 180 or so TCR beta chains cytomegalovirus-associated. A later analysis associated 15,000 to 20,000 TCR beta sequences with HLA alleles at a 0.05 false discovery rate.

As for this clone: Antigen unknown.

The PCR ran on 60 Vbeta and 13 Jbeta primers. Measured with immunoSEQ multiplex PCR; TCRdb has only the in-frame clones, and not every one. The sample yields more than 90,000 clones, 82% seen once. This receptor was obtained from a man between 45 and 60 years old in good health and CMV-seronegative. The sample comprised PBMCs.

The CDR3 DNA is TGCGCCAGCAGCCAAGATCGGGAGGGAAACTATGGCTACACCTTC. It yields the protein CASSQDREGNYGYTF. The genes are TRBV4-3 and TRBJ1-2; D is undetermined. This CDR3 comprises 15 residues. Germline lookup yields CDR1 LGHNA and CDR2 YSLEER. Trimming removed 0 bases at V and 2 bases at J, with 10 bases between.